This TCR beta chain emerged from a study of tumor-infiltrating lymphocytes in primary liver carcinoma. Study-level background: The cohort included men and women aged 30 to 69 years.

Concerning this clonotype itself: Its target is unknown. At one boundary the junction diverges from the germline segment, which might be a read error.

Without any cell sorting, roughly 20-32 mg of bulk tissue yielded co-extracted RNA and DNA. The CDR3 runs 12 residues. The germline V gene has CDR1 SGHAT and CDR2 FQNNGV. The researchers produced TCR beta cDNA from around 0.5 ug total RNA with a constant-region primer. Three nested multiplex PCR rounds, a slightly modified ARM-PCR method, built the TCR beta libraries. TRBV1-TRBV30 forward and Cbeta reverse primers drove the first two approximately 10-cycle rounds. TCRdb redid the calling of the multiplex PCR reads with MiXCR, one entry per CDR3 protein. Among roughly 120,000 distinct CDR3 sequences listed, roughly three fifths were seen once. The study, taken as a whole, reports: Blood trailed tumors significantly in top-250-clone fraction (p = 0.039). Found in all five tumor regions were only about 8-24% of top clones.

Input material: liver tumor tissue from sampling region 1. Subset noted: tumor region T1, superior pole. The chain is built from TRBV11-2 and TRBJ2-1; D is ambiguous. This receptor was identified in a woman aged 55-69 years with primary liver carcinoma and hepatitis B virus infection. The CDR3 DNA is TGCGCCAGCAGCCCTCAAATTCGAGAGCAGTCCTTC. This translates into CASSPQIREQSF.